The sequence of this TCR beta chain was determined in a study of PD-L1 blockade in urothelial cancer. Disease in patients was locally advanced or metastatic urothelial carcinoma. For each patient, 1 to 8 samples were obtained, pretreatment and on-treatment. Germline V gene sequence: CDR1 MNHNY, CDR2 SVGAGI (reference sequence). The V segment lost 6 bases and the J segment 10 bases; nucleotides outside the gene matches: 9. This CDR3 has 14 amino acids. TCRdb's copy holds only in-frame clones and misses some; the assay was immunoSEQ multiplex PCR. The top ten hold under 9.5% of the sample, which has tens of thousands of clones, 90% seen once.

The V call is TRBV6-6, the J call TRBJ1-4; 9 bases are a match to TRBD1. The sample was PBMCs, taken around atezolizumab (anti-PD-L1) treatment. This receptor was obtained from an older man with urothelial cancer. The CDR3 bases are TGTGCCAGCAGCCCGACAGGGGGTGAAGGAAAACTGTTTTTT. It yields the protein CASSPTGGEGKLFF.